Listed below are T cell receptor beta chains from one sample, sequenced in a study of cytomegalovirus exposure and HLA in healthy donors. Clones were sequenced by immunoSEQ multiplex PCR, and TCRdb holds only the in-frame ones, with some missing. The table includes 150,000 to 200,000 clones, around 80% detected once. Sequencing used PBMCs. All receptors come from a woman aged 45-65 years in good health and CMV-seropositive. The CDR3 runs from the conserved cysteine through the conserved F or W. Fields, in order: V gene, clone size, J gene, D gene, CDR3 DNA, CDR3 protein. D genes are given only for firm matches. Expanded clones are given a class, and other clones once, few, many or no size at all.

TRBV7-2	-	TRBJ1-2	-	TGTGCCAGCAGCTATGGGGTGGGCAGGGGCGCTGGCTACACCTTC	CASSYGVGRGAGYTF
TRBV19	-	TRBJ1-5	-	TGTGCCAGTAGTATAGATCATCAGGGAAGGTATCAGCCCCAGCATTTT	CASSIDHQGRYQPQHF
TRBV6-6	-	TRBJ2-7	-	TGTGCCAGCAGTTACTCGATAGGACAGACCTACGAGCAGTACTTC	CASSYSIGQTYEQYF
TRBV7-2	-	TRBJ1-2	TRBD1	TGTGCCAGCAGCGCCCTCGGGACAGGGAGCTATGGCTACACCTTC	CASSALGTGSYGYTF
TRBV29-1	once	TRBJ2-1	-	TGCAGGGTAAAATCGGGGTACAATGAGCAGTTCTTC	CRVKSGYNEQFF
TRBV6-6	few	TRBJ2-1	-	TGTGCCAGCAGTTACCAGGGTTCCGATGAGCAGTTCTTC	CASSYQGSDEQFF
TRBV28	-	TRBJ1-2	TRBD1	TGTGCCAGCAGACGACAGGGGTCCAACTATGGCTACACCTTC	CASRRQGSNYGYTF
TRBV9	once	TRBJ2-1	TRBD1	TGTGCCAGCAGCGAGGGGGCCGGTGCGCAGTTCTTC	CASSEGAGAQFF
TRBV2	-	TRBJ2-6	-	TGTGCCAGCAACTTAGGGGCCAACGTCCTGACTTTC	CASNLGANVLTF
TRBV29-1	-	TRBJ2-2	-	TGCAGCGTTGAGTGGGCGTTTACGAACACCGGGGAGCTGTTTTTT	CSVEWAFTNTGELFF
TRBV5-1	-	TRBJ1-4	-	TGCGCCAGCAGCCTGTCGGGGGTCAATGAAAAACTGTTTTTT	CASSLSGVNEKLFF
TRBV28	-	TRBJ1-1	-	TGTGCCAGCAGTTTTACGGGTCTGAACACTGAAGCTTTCTTT	CASSFTGLNTEAFF
TRBV7-9	-	TRBJ1-4	TRBD1	TGTGCCAGCAGCGCCGGACAGGGGGCTGGTAATGAAAAACTGTTTTTT	CASSAGQGAGNEKLFF
TRBV5-1	-	TRBJ1-4	-	TGCGCCAGCAGCGATGGGGGGACTAATGAAAAACTGTTTTTT	CASSDGGTNEKLFF
TRBV4-1	few	TRBJ1-5	TRBD1	TGCGCCAGCAGCCAAGATAGGACAGGGATTGTCGGTCAGCCCCAGCATTTT	CASSQDRTGIVGQPQHF
TRBV14	once	TRBJ1-2	-	TGTGCCAGCAGCCAAGTTGGGGGCAGAGCGGCCTACACCTTC	CASSQVGGRAAYTF
TRBV10-3	-	TRBJ1-5	-	TGTGCCATCAGTGAGTCCAACAGGTCCCCGAAGCCCCAGCATTTT	CAISESNRSPKPQHF
TRBV6-5	once	TRBJ2-1	-	TGTGCCACTAAAGTAGGGGGTACTGGGGACAATGAGCAGTTCTTC	CATKVGGTGDNEQFF
TRBV10-1	-	TRBJ2-1	-	TGCGCCAGCAGTGGGGTAGGGGCGTACAATGAGCAGTTCTTC	CASSGVGAYNEQFF
TRBV27	once	TRBJ2-3	-	TGTGCCAGCAGTCGAGCAGGCCGCACAGATACGCAGTATTTT	CASSRAGRTDTQYF
TRBV4-3	-	TRBJ2-7	TRBD2	TGCGCCAGCAGCCAAAGGGGACTAGCGGGAGGCTACGAGCAGTACTTC	CASSQRGLAGGYEQYF
TRBV6-1	few	TRBJ1-3	-	TGTGCCAGCAGTGAAGGTCTTTACTCTGGAAACACCATATATTTT	CASSEGLYSGNTIYF
TRBV7-9	-	TRBJ2-7	-	TGTGCCAGCAGCTTAGATCTCCGGGATAGCTACGAGCAGTACTTC	CASSLDLRDSYEQYF
TRBV28	few	TRBJ2-1	-	TGTGCCAGCAGTTTACTCTTTTCTAGCTCCAACGTGTTCTTC	CASSLLFSSSNVFF
TRBV19	-	TRBJ2-4	-	TGTGCCAGTAGTATAAGGACAGAAGAAAACATTCAGTACTTC	CASSIRTEENIQYF
TRBV7-2	-	TRBJ1-5	TRBD1	TGTGCCAGCAGCCTAGGGGACAGTAGCAATCAGCCCCAGCATTTT	CASSLGDSSNQPQHF
TRBV5-1	-	TRBJ1-2	-	TGCGCCAGCAGCCTCGACCGACAGGGCTACACCTTC	CASSLDRQGYTF
TRBV6-6	few	TRBJ2-5	-	TGTGCCAGCAGTTACAGCGGACGGAATAAAGAGACCCAGTACTTC	CASSYSGRNKETQYF
TRBV5-1	few	TRBJ1-5	TRBD1	TGCGCCAGCAGCTTCACGACAGGGGGTTCCCAACTGCCCCAGCATTTT	CASSFTTGGSQLPQHF
TRBV10-1	-	TRBJ2-1	TRBD2	TGCGCCAGCATGGGGACTAGCGGGAGGGAGGCCCTCTACAATGAGCAGTTCTTC	CASMGTSGREALYNEQFF
TRBV12-5	-	TRBJ1-1	-	TGTGCTAGTGCCCTAACTGACAGCCCTGAAGCTTTCTTT	CASALTDSPEAFF
TRBV5-1	-	TRBJ2-7	-	TGCGCCAGCAGCTTCACCTCCACATCCTACGAGCAGTACTTC	CASSFTSTSYEQYF
TRBV9	-	TRBJ2-4	-	TGTGCCAGCAGCAGACACGCCAAAAACATTCAGTACTTC	CASSRHAKNIQYF
TRBV4-2	-	TRBJ2-7	TRBD2	TGTGCCAGCAGCCAAGAACTAGCGGGAGGGAATTACTACGAGCAGTACTTC	CASSQELAGGNYYEQYF
TRBV11-2	-	TRBJ2-5	TRBD2	TGTGCCAGCAGCCCCCGCTTAGCGGGGAGGGGAGAGACCCAGTACTTC	CASSPRLAGRGETQYF
TRBV6-5	-	TRBJ2-3	-	TGTGCCAGCGCCCTAGGGGACACAGATACGCAGTATTTT	CASALGDTDTQYF
TRBV28	-	TRBJ2-1	-	TGTGCCAGCAGTCGGGGGTCGACGTTCTTC	CASSRGSTFF
TRBV5-1	-	TRBJ2-7	-	TGCGCCAGCAGCTTGGCCTCAGGGCAGCTTTCCTACGAGCAGTACTTC	CASSLASGQLSYEQYF
TRBV5-1	-	TRBJ2-2	-	TGCGCCAGCAGCTTGGGACAGCCAAATGGGGAGCTGTTTTTT	CASSLGQPNGELFF
TRBV11-2	-	TRBJ2-1	-	TGTGCCAGCACCCTCCAGAGGGGGTATAATGAGCAGTTCTTC	CASTLQRGYNEQFF
TRBV7-2	-	TRBJ2-5	TRBD2	TGTGCCAGCAGCCCCCTTAGCGGGGAGACCCAGTACTTC	CASSPLSGETQYF
TRBV6-1	once	TRBJ2-3	-	TGTGCCAGCACCCCAGGGTTCACAGATACGCAGTATTTT	CASTPGFTDTQYF
TRBV15	-	TRBJ2-2	-	TGTGCCACCAGCAGTGTTAGACAGACGAACACCGGGGAGCTGTTTTTT	CATSSVRQTNTGELFF
TRBV10-3	-	TRBJ1-6	-	TGTGCCATCAGTTCAGCAGGGAATTCACCCCTCCACTTT	CAISSAGNSPLHF
TRBV11-2	-	TRBJ2-3	TRBD2	TGTGCCAGCAGCTCGGCAATAGCGGGAGGTCCAGATACGCAGTATTTT	CASSSAIAGGPDTQYF
TRBV6-1	-	TRBJ2-7	TRBD1	TGTGCCAGCAGTGAATGGGGGACAGGGACCAACGAGCAGTACTTC	CASSEWGTGTNEQYF
TRBV9	-	TRBJ1-5	-	TGTGCCAGCAGCGTAGACGACTCCCGGAGGCAGCCCCAGCATTTT	CASSVDDSRRQPQHF
TRBV6-5	-	TRBJ2-4	TRBD2	TGTGCCAGCAGTTACAGCCTAGCGGCTAATCAGTACTTC	CASSYSLAANQYF
TRBV19	-	TRBJ1-1	-	TGTGCCAGTAAAGGGGTGAACACTGAAGCTTTCTTT	CASKGVNTEAFF
TRBV4-3	-	TRBJ2-5	TRBD2	TGCGCCAGCAGCCAAGAATACGGTCTAGCGGGAGGTGAGACCCAGTACTTC	CASSQEYGLAGGETQYF
TRBV6-5	once	TRBJ1-4	-	TGTGCCAGCAAACACAGCAATGAAAAACTGTTTTTT	CASKHSNEKLFF
TRBV11-2	-	TRBJ2-4	TRBD2	TGTGCCAGCAGCGCCGGGAGGGCCGGGGGCATTCAGTACTTC	CASSAGRAGGIQYF
TRBV6-5	-	TRBJ1-4	-	TGTGCCTCACGGGAAGGGACTAATGAAAAACTGTTTTTT	CASREGTNEKLFF
TRBV18	once	TRBJ2-7	-	TGTGCCAGCTCACCAGGCCCCGTCTCTTACGAGCAGTACTTC	CASSPGPVSYEQYF
TRBV9	-	TRBJ2-3	TRBD2	TGTGCCAGCAGCGAAAGACTAGCGGGGACTCTTTATACGCAGTATTTT	CASSERLAGTLYTQYF
TRBV6-5	-	TRBJ1-6	-	TGTGCCAGCAGTAAACACAGGGAATTCCCCCTCCACTTT	CASSKHREFPLHF
TRBV7-2	-	TRBJ2-7	-	TGTGCCAGCAGCTTAAGCGGGCCCTACGAGCAGTACTTC	CASSLSGPYEQYF